These 5 T cell receptor beta chains were all obtained from the same sample, sequenced in a study of shared clonotypes between healthy human individuals. Repertoires were generated with immunoSEQ multiplex PCR, while TCRdb's copy carries only in-frame clones and drops some. The sample shows about 470,000 clones, roughly 80% of them seen only once. The sample comprised PBMCs. These receptors came from a woman between 40 and 55 years old in good health. Some clones in this sample may be carry-over from other donors' samples.

DNA for the CDR3: TGTGCCGAAAGCGGGAGGGGGTACGAGCAGTACTTC. Translation gives CAESGRGYEQYF. The chain employs TRBV28 and TRBJ2-7; 10 bases align to TRBD2. Germline loops: CDR1 MDHEN, CDR2 SYDVKM. Trimming removed 11 bases from V and 4 bases from J; junction bases left unmatched: 5. This CDR3 comprises 12 residues.

The chain links TRBV28 to TRBJ2-1; 12 bases line up with TRBD2. This CDR3 region has 15 residues. Trimming took 6 bases from V and 12 from J; bases not matched to a gene: 12. Germline CDR1 is MDHEN and CDR2 is SYDVKM. For the CDR3, the DNA is TGTGCCAGCAGGCGACGACTAGCGGGAGTTTTGCGGCAGTTCTTC. Encoded protein: CASRRRLAGVLRQFF.

The rearrangement joins TRBV7-9 to TRBJ2-5; D is uncertain. Germline CDR1 SEHNR, CDR2 FQNEAQ (reference sequence). The germline V and J ends were trimmed by 1 base and 2 bases, with 8 bases remaining between them. CDR3 length: 14 amino acids. The CDR3 loop is CASSLVESQETQYF. CDR3 coding DNA: TGTGCCAGCAGCTTAGTAGAGTCTCAAGAGACCCAGTACTTC.

The chain uses TRBV2 and TRBJ2-2; 13 nucleotides align to TRBD2. After removal of 6 bases from V and 7 bases from J, the junction contained 8 bases not matched to a gene. The V gene's germline CDR1 is SNHLY and CDR2 FYNNEI. The CDR3 runs to 16 residues. The CDR3: CASRPRTSGSGGELFF. The CDR3 DNA reads TGTGCCAGCAGGCCCAGGACTAGCGGGAGCGGCGGGGAGCTGTTTTTT.

J is TRBJ2-1 and V is TRBV18; D might be TRBD1 (5 bases). Trimming removed 3 bases from V and 8 bases from J, with 8 bases in between. From germline, CDR1 is KGHSH and CDR2 LQKENI. This CDR3 region has 12 residues. CDR3 DNA sequence: TGTGCCAGCTCACCGCAGGGCTATGAGCAGTTCTTC. Amino acids: CASSPQGYEQFF.